The next 3 T cell receptor beta chains were all read from a single sample in a study of OX40 agonist ivuxolimab in advanced cancers. The library relied on the immunoSEQ multiplex PCR assay. TCRdb provides this immuneACCESS table in a form limited to in-frame rearrangements. Some clones are lacking; in checked studies, under half of them reflect an unresolved V gene, and why the rest are absent is not known. Across this sample there are 65,000 to 70,000 clones, with roughly four fifths seen only once. The leading ten clones occupy 11% of the sample. The sample here was CD4+ or CD8+ T cells sorted from blood, taken in a trial of the OX40 agonist ivuxolimab. Receptors originate from an adult with an advanced solid tumor such as melanoma, head and neck, liver or kidney cancer.

V usage is TRBV2 and J usage is TRBJ1-2; weak D call: TRBD1 (6 bases). The V and J ends lost 0 bases and 3 bases respectively, with 8 bases between them. The germline V gene has CDR1 SNHLY and CDR2 FYNNEI. This CDR3 is 14 amino acids long. CDR3 region: CASSEAGGYYGYTF. The CDR3 DNA is TGTGCCAGCAGTGAAGCGGGGGGCTACTATGGCTACACCTTC.

This clone has only a few counts. The CDR3 DNA reads TGTGCCTGGAAAAAGGGAGGGAGCAATCAGCCCCAGCATTTT. It specifies CAWKKGGSNQPQHF. This sequence joins TRBV30 and TRBJ1-5; D gene unclear. This CDR3 spans 14 amino acids. V lost 4 bases and J lost 1, with 11 bases in between. CDR1 and CDR2 from the germline V gene are GTSNPN and SVGIG (reference sequence).

This clone was found a few times. The genes are TRBV7-9 and TRBJ1-2; D is possibly TRBD1 (5 bases). The CDR3 extends over 10 amino acids. V was shortened by 10 bases and J by 8 bases, with 11 bases between the two germline ends. Germline V lookup: CDR1 SEHNR, CDR2 FQNEAQ (reference sequence). CDR3 in DNA: TGTGCCATCGGGAGGGACGGCTACACCTTC. Protein sequence: CAIGRDGYTF.